The rows below give T cell receptor beta chains drawn from one sample of a study of CD8+ T cells in alopecia areata. This table comes from immunoSEQ multiplex PCR, and its TCRdb copy is limited to in-frame clones, with some not included. The sample holds around 150,000 clones, roughly 80% seen once. The sample consisted of CD8+ T cells sorted from blood, taken at week 4, from a patient treated with tofacitinib. The receptors here all came from a human donor with alopecia areata. Both conserved end residues are part of each CDR3. Each record gives: V gene, J gene, D gene, clone size, CDR3 DNA, CDR3 protein. The D gene is left open where the match is weak. Clone size is given for some rows only: seen once, a few or many times, or a class if the clone is expanded.

v_call: TRBV29-1; j_call: TRBJ2-7; d_call: -; clone_size: -; cdr3_nt: TGCAGCGTTGTGGCCACAGGGTCGGTGGACCATTTGCGGGAGCAGTACTTC; cdr3_aa: CSVVATGSVDHLREQYF
v_call: TRBV27; j_call: TRBJ2-3; d_call: TRBD2; clone_size: once; cdr3_nt: TGTGCCAGCAGTTTAGCGGCGGGGGGGCCAGATACGCAGTATTTT; cdr3_aa: CASSLAAGGPDTQYF
v_call: TRBV27; j_call: TRBJ2-3; d_call: TRBD2; clone_size: -; cdr3_nt: TGTGCCAGCAGACCAGGACTAGCGGGGGGGCTCCAGGGTACGCAGTATTTT; cdr3_aa: CASRPGLAGGLQGTQYF
v_call: TRBV2; j_call: TRBJ2-5; d_call: TRBD2; clone_size: few; cdr3_nt: TGTGCCAGCAGTGACGGGACTAGCGGGGGATTGTACCAAGAGACCCAGTACTTC; cdr3_aa: CASSDGTSGGLYQETQYF
v_call: TRBV7-9; j_call: TRBJ1-2; d_call: -; clone_size: -; cdr3_nt: TGTGCCAGCAGCTTACTTAAAGACAGACTATATGGCTACACCTTC; cdr3_aa: CASSLLKDRLYGYTF
v_call: TRBV7-2; j_call: TRBJ1-2; d_call: TRBD1; clone_size: -; cdr3_nt: TGTGCCAGCAGCTTTACTGACAGGGGAAACTATGGCTACACCTTC; cdr3_aa: CASSFTDRGNYGYTF
v_call: TRBV9; j_call: TRBJ2-1; d_call: -; clone_size: -; cdr3_nt: TGTGCCAGCAGCGGGGCTAGCTACAATGAGCAGTTCTTC; cdr3_aa: CASSGASYNEQFF
v_call: TRBV7-9; j_call: TRBJ2-7; d_call: -; clone_size: -; cdr3_nt: TGTGCCAGCAGTCCAACAGGCTACGAGCAGTACTTC; cdr3_aa: CASSPTGYEQYF
v_call: TRBV29-1; j_call: TRBJ2-7; d_call: -; clone_size: -; cdr3_nt: TGCAGCGCCCACCTAGGGGGCTCCTACGAGCAGTACTTC; cdr3_aa: CSAHLGGSYEQYF
v_call: TRBV5-1; j_call: TRBJ2-1; d_call: TRBD1; clone_size: once; cdr3_nt: TGCGCCAGCAGCTCGACCACTCCGGGACAGGGGGCCCGAAGCTCCTACAATGAGCAGTTCTTC; cdr3_aa: CASSSTTPGQGARSSYNEQFF
v_call: TRBV27; j_call: TRBJ2-3; d_call: -; clone_size: -; cdr3_nt: TGTGCCAGCAGTTTACGGAGGGTCGGCACAGATACGCAGTATTTT; cdr3_aa: CASSLRRVGTDTQYF
v_call: TRBV5-1; j_call: TRBJ2-7; d_call: TRBD1; clone_size: once; cdr3_nt: TGCGCCAGCAGCGGCGGGACAGGGAGCTACGAGCAGTACTTC; cdr3_aa: CASSGGTGSYEQYF
v_call: TRBV7-2; j_call: TRBJ2-3; d_call: -; clone_size: -; cdr3_nt: TGTGCCAGCAGCTTAGCTCACAGAAGCACAGATACGCAGTATTTT; cdr3_aa: CASSLAHRSTDTQYF
v_call: TRBV13; j_call: TRBJ2-7; d_call: TRBD2; clone_size: -; cdr3_nt: TGTGCCAGCAGCTACTCCAGCGGGGGGCCTTCCTACGAGCAGTACTTC; cdr3_aa: CASSYSSGGPSYEQYF
v_call: TRBV5-6; j_call: TRBJ2-1; d_call: -; clone_size: -; cdr3_nt: TGTGCCAGCAGCTTGGTAGCGCGTGAGCAGTTCTTC; cdr3_aa: CASSLVAREQFF
v_call: TRBV4-1; j_call: TRBJ2-7; d_call: -; clone_size: -; cdr3_nt: TGCGCCAGCAGCCAAGCCCAGGGAGCCTACGAGCAGTACTTC; cdr3_aa: CASSQAQGAYEQYF
v_call: TRBV2; j_call: TRBJ2-2; d_call: -; clone_size: -; cdr3_nt: TGTGCCAGCGAGGGACCCCGAGGCACCGGGGAGCTGTTTTTT; cdr3_aa: CASEGPRGTGELFF
v_call: TRBV7-2; j_call: TRBJ2-3; d_call: TRBD2; clone_size: -; cdr3_nt: TGTGCCAGCAGCTTAGTTCCTAGCGGGGGGGCGGATACGCAGTATTTT; cdr3_aa: CASSLVPSGGADTQYF
v_call: TRBV29-1; j_call: TRBJ2-2; d_call: -; clone_size: -; cdr3_nt: TGCAGCGTTGAAGGCCACTTCGGAGGCTCTAACACCGGGGAGCTGTTTTTT; cdr3_aa: CSVEGHFGGSNTGELFF
v_call: TRBV27; j_call: TRBJ1-1; d_call: -; clone_size: -; cdr3_nt: TGTGCCAGCAGTTTAACCGCGAACACTGAAGCTTTCTTT; cdr3_aa: CASSLTANTEAFF
v_call: TRBV6-1; j_call: TRBJ1-2; d_call: TRBD1; clone_size: -; cdr3_nt: TGTGCCAGCAGAGGCGGACAGGCCTACTATGGCTACACCTTC; cdr3_aa: CASRGGQAYYGYTF
v_call: TRBV7-9; j_call: TRBJ1-1; d_call: -; clone_size: -; cdr3_nt: TGTGCCAGCAGCTTAGTACCGGGGAACACTGAAGCTTTCTTT; cdr3_aa: CASSLVPGNTEAFF
v_call: TRBV7-8; j_call: TRBJ2-5; d_call: -; clone_size: -; cdr3_nt: TGTGCCAGCAGCTTAGTAGGACTACTCGGGACCCAGTACTTC; cdr3_aa: CASSLVGLLGTQYF
v_call: TRBV9; j_call: TRBJ1-1; d_call: TRBD1; clone_size: -; cdr3_nt: TGTGCCAGCAGCGTCCGGGACAGGGGGCGAACTGAAGCTTTCTTT; cdr3_aa: CASSVRDRGRTEAFF
v_call: TRBV27; j_call: TRBJ2-7; d_call: -; clone_size: once; cdr3_nt: TGTGCCAGCAGCCCTGGAACCTCCTACGAGCAGTACTTC; cdr3_aa: CASSPGTSYEQYF
v_call: TRBV5-1; j_call: TRBJ1-6; d_call: -; clone_size: -; cdr3_nt: TGCGCCAGCAGAATGGGGTCCTCGAGCTCCTATAATTCACCCCTCCACTTT; cdr3_aa: CASRMGSSSSYNSPLHF
v_call: TRBV9; j_call: TRBJ2-1; d_call: -; clone_size: -; cdr3_nt: TGTGCCAGCAGCGCACCCTCCGGGGGCTCCTACAATGAGCAGTTCTTC; cdr3_aa: CASSAPSGGSYNEQFF
v_call: TRBV29-1; j_call: TRBJ2-1; d_call: TRBD1; clone_size: -; cdr3_nt: TGCAGCGTTGAACTCGGACGAGGGGGCGCGTACAATGAGCAGTTCTTC; cdr3_aa: CSVELGRGGAYNEQFF
v_call: TRBV7-9; j_call: TRBJ2-7; d_call: -; clone_size: -; cdr3_nt: TGTGCCAGCAGCTTAGCGACGGCGACGTCCTACGAGCAGTACTTC; cdr3_aa: CASSLATATSYEQYF
v_call: TRBV5-1; j_call: TRBJ2-1; d_call: TRBD2; clone_size: -; cdr3_nt: TGCGCCAGCAGCTTGTTTGCGGGGGATGACAATGAGCAGTTCTTC; cdr3_aa: CASSLFAGDDNEQFF
v_call: TRBV5-1; j_call: TRBJ2-5; d_call: TRBD1; clone_size: -; cdr3_nt: TGCGCCAGCAGCTCCTTGGAACAGGGGTTCGAAGAGACCCAGTACTTC; cdr3_aa: CASSSLEQGFEETQYF
v_call: TRBV13; j_call: TRBJ2-7; d_call: TRBD1; clone_size: -; cdr3_nt: TGTGCCAGCAGCGAAGACAGGGGGGCCCCAGAGCAGTACTTC; cdr3_aa: CASSEDRGAPEQYF